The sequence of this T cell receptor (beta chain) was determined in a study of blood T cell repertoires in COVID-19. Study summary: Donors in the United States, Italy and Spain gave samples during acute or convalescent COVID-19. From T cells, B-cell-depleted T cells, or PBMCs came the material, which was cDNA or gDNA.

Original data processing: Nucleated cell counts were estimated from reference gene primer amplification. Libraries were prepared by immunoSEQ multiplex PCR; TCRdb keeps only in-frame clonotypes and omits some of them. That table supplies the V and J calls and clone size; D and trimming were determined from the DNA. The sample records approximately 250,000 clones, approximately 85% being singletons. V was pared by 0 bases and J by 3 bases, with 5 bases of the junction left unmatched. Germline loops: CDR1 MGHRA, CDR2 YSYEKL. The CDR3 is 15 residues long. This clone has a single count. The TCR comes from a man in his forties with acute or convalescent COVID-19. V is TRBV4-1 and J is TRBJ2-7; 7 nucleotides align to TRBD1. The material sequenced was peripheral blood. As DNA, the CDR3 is TGCGCCAGCAGCCAAGATCCAGCAGGGGGCTACGAGCAGTACTTC. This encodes CASSQDPAGGYEQYF.